This TCR beta chain is from a study of radiotherapy plus CTLA-4 blockade in lung cancer (dated by TCRdb to about 2018). Study-level background: Objective responses were observed in 15% to 20% of enrolled patients, and disease control was achieved in around 28%.

According to the germline V gene, CDR1 reads SNHLY and CDR2 reads FYNNEI. V and J lose 6 bases and 1 base, and a span of 9 bases separates them. There are 13 amino acids in the CDR3, from cysteine to phenylalanine inclusive. Only the CDR3 region is kept as DNA, spanning 39 bases read in frame from base 1. Results and caveats for the whole study, not just this receptor: Increased serum interferon-beta after radiation, together with early dynamic changes in blood T cell clones, were reported to be the strongest predictors of response. After treatment with radiotherapy and ipilimumab, TCR clones that originated in tumors expanded in peripheral blood.

The library was obtained by the immunoSEQ multiplex PCR assay. The table comes from immuneACCESS by way of TCRdb, which keeps in-frame sequences with V and J called. Part of the clones is missing from these tables; in studies checked, under half for an unresolved V gene and the rest for unknown reasons. Here the sample has about 48,000 clones; 65% to 90% occur a single time. Clones ranked in the top ten supply over 15% of the sample. With regard to this clone: There is no known antigen for this receptor. No qualities accompany the bases; no much larger clone lies one base away.

The study tested focal radiation therapy combined with CTLA-4 blockade (ipilimumab) in patients with chemo-refractory metastatic non-small-cell lung cancer. The input for sequencing was peripheral blood, taken from a patient treated with radiotherapy plus ipilimumab. Recombination joined TRBV2 with TRBJ1-1, with TRBD1 tentatively as D gene (5 bases match). This sequence originates from a human donor with non-small cell lung cancer that progressed on radiotherapy plus ipilimumab. Some clones in this sample may be carry-over from other donors' samples. The bases are TGTGCCAGCAGGGGGGACTGGAACACTGAAGCTTTCTTT. It is translated as CASRGDWNTEAFF. The reference TRBV2 and TRBJ1-1 proteins fill in what lies around the CDR3, so the full variable domain reads EPEVTQTPSHQVTQMGQEVILRCVPISNHLYFYWYRQILGQKVEFLVSFYNNEISEKSEIFDDQFSVERPDGSNFTLKIRSTKLEDSAMYFCASRGDWNTEAFFGQGTRLTVV.